The entry below gives a single T cell receptor (beta chain) sequence along with its context. Its antigen is still unknown. No base quality values were provided; no much bigger clone lies one nucleotide off. V ends up 8 bases short and J 5 bases short, with an unmatched junction base count of 7. The CDR3 contains 16 residues, cysteine and phenylalanine counted. The kept DNA is CDR3 alone, 48 bases in frame from the first base. Based on the germline V gene, the CDR1 and CDR2 sequences are ENHRY and SYGVKD. What the treatment or condition label conveys for this sample: in vitro stimulation with specific CMV peptide epitopes to enrich CMV-specific T cells. TCRdb shows the sequencer as Illumina HiSeq 1500. TCRdb ran its own pipeline on the public reads, namely fastp trimming at Q25 and MiXCR clone calling, and kept in-frame beta chains. CDR3 protein duplicates are merged, each entry listing the most common genes and DNA. The sample table contains roughly 730,000 distinct CDR3 sequences; only one count was recorded for around a third of them. Clones ranked in the top ten supply 15% to 20% of the sample.

This sample was taken from a study of T cell repertoires in cytomegalovirus infection (dated by TCRdb to about 2019). Concerning the study at large: Peptide stimulations targeted recently identified HLA-C-restricted CMV epitopes, whose presentation resists viral immunomodulation, together with well-studied HLA-B-restricted epitopes. The HLA type of each donor mattered for the analysis, because public TCR beta signatures pointed to carriage of CMV infection along with the matching HLA type. General conclusions and limits of the study: The ex vivo response was dominated by HLA-C-restricted CMV-specific TCR beta clonotypes, and the single most frequent clonotype in two of eight donors was supplied by these HLA-C-restricted clonotypes. In both this cohort and an independent roughly 350-donor cohort, the cumulative frequency of public TCR beta family members distinguished carriers of CMV infection plus the relevant HLA type.

The material was cultured PBMCs, obtained from culture after CMV antigen stimulation. This sequence originates from a human donor in good health (CMV status not recorded). Some clones in this sample may be carry-over from other donors' samples. Rearrangement joined TRBV10-3 to TRBJ2-1, with TRBD2 matching 15 junction bases. The CDR3 sequence is CAIGTSGGKTHNEQFF. The nucleotide sequence is given as TGTGCCATCGGGACTAGCGGGGGGAAAACACACAATGAGCAGTTCTTC.